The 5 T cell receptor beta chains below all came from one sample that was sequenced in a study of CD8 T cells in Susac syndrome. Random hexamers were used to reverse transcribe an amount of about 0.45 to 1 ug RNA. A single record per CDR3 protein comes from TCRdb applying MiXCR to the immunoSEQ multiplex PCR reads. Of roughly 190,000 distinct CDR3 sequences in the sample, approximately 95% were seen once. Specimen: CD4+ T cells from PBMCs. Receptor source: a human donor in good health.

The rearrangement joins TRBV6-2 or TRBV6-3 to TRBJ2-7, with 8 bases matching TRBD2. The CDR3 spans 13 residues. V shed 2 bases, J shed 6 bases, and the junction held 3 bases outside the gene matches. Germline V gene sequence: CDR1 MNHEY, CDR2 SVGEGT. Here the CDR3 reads CASSYLAGGEQYF. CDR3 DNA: TGTGCCAGCAGTTACCTAGCGGGCGGCGAGCAGTACTTC.

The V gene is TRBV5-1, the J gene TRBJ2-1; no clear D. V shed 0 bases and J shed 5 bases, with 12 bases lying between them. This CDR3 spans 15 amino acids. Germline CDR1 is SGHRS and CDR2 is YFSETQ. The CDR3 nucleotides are TGCGCCAGCAGCTTGGAAGGACGGATACACAATGAGCAGTTCTTC. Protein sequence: CASSLEGRIHNEQFF.

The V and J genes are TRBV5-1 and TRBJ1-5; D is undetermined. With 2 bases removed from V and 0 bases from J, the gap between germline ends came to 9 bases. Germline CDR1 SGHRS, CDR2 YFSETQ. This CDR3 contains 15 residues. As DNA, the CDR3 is TGCGCCAGCAGCTTCGGGATGAATAGCAATCAGCCCCAGCATTTT. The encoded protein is CASSFGMNSNQPQHF. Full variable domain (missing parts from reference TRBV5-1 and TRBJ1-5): KAGVTQTPRYLIKTRGQQVTLSCSPISGHRSVSWYQQTPGQGLQFLFEYFSETQRNKGNFPGRFSGRQFSNSRSEMNVSTLELGDSALYLCASSFGMNSNQPQHFGDGTRLSIL.

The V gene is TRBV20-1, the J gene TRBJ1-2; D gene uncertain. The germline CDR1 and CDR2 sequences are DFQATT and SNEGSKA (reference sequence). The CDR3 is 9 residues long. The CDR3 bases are TGCAGGGGGAGCTATGGCTACACCTTC. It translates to CRGSYGYTF.

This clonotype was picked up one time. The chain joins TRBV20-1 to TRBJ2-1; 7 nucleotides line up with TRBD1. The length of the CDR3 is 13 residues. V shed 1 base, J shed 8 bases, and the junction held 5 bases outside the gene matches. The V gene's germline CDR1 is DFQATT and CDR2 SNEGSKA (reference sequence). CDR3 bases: TGCAGTGCTAGAGCCGACAGGGTCGATGAGCAGTTCTTC. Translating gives CSARADRVDEQFF.